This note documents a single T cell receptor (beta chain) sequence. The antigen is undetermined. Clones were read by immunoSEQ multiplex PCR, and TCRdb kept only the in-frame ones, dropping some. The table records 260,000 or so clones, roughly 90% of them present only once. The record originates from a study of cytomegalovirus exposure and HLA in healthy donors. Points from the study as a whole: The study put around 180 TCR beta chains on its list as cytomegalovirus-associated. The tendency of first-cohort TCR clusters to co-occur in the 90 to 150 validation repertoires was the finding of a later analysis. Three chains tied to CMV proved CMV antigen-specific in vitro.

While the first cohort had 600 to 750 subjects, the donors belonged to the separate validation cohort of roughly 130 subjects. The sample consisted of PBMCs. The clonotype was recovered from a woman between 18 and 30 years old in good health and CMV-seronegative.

The CDR3 sequence: CASSEALRANTEAFF. CDR3 nucleotide sequence: TGTGCCAGCAGTGAAGCCCTCAGGGCAAACACTGAAGCTTTCTTT. The V gene is TRBV2, the J gene TRBJ1-1, with D possibly matching TRBD1 (5 bases). CDR1 SNHLY and CDR2 FYNNEI come from the germline V gene. There are 15 residues in the CDR3. V lost 0 bases and J lost 2, with 10 bases in between.